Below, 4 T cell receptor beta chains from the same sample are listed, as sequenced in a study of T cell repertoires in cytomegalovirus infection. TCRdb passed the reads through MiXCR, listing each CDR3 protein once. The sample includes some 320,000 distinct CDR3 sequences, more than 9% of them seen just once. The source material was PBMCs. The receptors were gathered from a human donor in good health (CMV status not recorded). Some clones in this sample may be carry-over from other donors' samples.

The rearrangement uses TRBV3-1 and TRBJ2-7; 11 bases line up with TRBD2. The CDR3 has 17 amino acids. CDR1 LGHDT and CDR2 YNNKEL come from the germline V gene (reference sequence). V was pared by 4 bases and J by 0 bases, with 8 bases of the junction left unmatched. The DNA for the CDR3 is TGTGCCAGCAGCCTCGGGACTAGCGGAGCCAGCTCCTACGAGCAGTACTTC. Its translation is CASSLGTSGASSYEQYF.

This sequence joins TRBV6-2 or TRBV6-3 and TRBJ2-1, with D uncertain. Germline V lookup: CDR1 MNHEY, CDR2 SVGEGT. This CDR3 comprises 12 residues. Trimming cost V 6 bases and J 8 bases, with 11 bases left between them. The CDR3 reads CASSQSGHEQFF. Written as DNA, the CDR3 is TGTGCCAGCAGCCAATCGGGTCATGAGCAGTTCTTC.

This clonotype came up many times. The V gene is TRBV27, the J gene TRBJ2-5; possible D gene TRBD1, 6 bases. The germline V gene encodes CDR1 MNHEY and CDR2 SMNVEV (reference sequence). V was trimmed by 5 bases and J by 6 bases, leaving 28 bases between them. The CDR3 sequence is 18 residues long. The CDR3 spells CASSPLSFSGHRRQTQYF. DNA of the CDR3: TGTGCCAGCAGTCCCCTCTCCTTCTCGGGACACCGCCGGCAGACCCAGTACTTC.

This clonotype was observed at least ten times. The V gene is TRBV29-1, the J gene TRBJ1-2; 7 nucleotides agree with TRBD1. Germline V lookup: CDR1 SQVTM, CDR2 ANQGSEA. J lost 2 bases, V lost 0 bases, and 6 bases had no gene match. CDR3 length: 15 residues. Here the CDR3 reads CSVEDRGQRNYGYTF. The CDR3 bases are TGCAGCGTTGAAGATAGGGGACAGCGAAACTATGGCTACACCTTC.